The clone carrying this T cell receptor (beta chain) was seen ten or more times. For naive CD8 T cells, sorting used the CD8+CD4-CCR7+CD45RA+ phenotype. The sample comes from a study of molecular identifiers for immune sequencing clone quantification. The wider study: Replicates involved a five-way split of RNA from around 20,000 or 100,000 naive CD8 cells, with sequencing of four.

Previously described methods and listed TCR primers produced bulk TCR libraries. TCRdb itself ran the PCR reads through MiXCR, one entry per CDR3 protein. The sample lists approximately 93,000 distinct CDR3 sequences; 20% to 30% were seen once. This CDR3 comprises 15 residues. V trimming: 0 bases; J trimming: 2 bases; junction bases outside the gene matches: 5. The germline V gene encodes CDR1 SQVTM and CDR2 ANQGSEA. This clonotype was obtained from a human donor in good health. Some libraries in this study had Jurkat cell RNA spiked in. Sequenced input: naive CD8+ T cells from blood, with Jurkat cell RNA spiked in. Subset given: FACS-sorted CD8+CD4-CCR7+CD45RA+ naive T cells. The chain carries TRBV29-1 and TRBJ2-7; 9 bases line up with TRBD1. The DNA for the CDR3 is TGCAGCGTTGAAGAGGGGACAGGGATGACCTACGAGCAGTACTTC. Its protein product is CSVEEGTGMTYEQYF.